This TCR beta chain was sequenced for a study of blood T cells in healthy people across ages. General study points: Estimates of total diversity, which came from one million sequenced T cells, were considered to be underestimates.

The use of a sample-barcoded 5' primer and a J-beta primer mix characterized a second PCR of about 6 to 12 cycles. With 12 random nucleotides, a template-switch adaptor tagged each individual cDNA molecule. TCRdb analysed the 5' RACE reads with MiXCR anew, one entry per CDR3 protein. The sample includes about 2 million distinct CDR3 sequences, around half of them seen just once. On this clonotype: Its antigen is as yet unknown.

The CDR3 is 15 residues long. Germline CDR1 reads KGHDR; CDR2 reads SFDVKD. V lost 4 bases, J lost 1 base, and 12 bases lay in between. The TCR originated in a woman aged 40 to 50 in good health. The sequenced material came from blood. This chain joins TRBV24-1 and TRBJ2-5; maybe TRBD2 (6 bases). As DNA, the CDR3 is TGTGCCACCAGTGACAAGGCTAGCGCCCAAGAGACCCAGTACTTC. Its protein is CATSDKASAQETQYF.